Each of the 21 T cell receptor beta chains below was sequenced from the same sample in a study of early T cells in non-severe SARS-CoV-2 infection. TCRdb re-analysed the 5' RACE reads in MiXCR, keeping a single row per CDR3 protein. The table includes 50,000 or so distinct CDR3 sequences, around 14% detected once. The sequenced sample consisted of whole blood. Receptors originate from an adult who was a healthcare worker with PCR-confirmed SARS-CoV-2 infection or an uninfected control (not recorded which).

The rearrangement uses TRBV4-1 and TRBJ2-3; no clear D. V lost 4 bases and J lost 3, with 14 bases in between. Germline CDR1 MGHRA, CDR2 YSYEKL. The CDR3 contains 15 residues. The CDR3 nucleotides are TGCGCCAGCAGCCTTAAGTTTATCGGGACAGATACGCAGTATTTT. Protein: CASSLKFIGTDTQYF.

This clonotype occurred many times. The V gene is TRBV20-1, the J gene TRBJ2-1, with TRBD2 as a possible D gene (5 bases). V shed 0 bases and J shed 7 bases, with 16 bases lying between them. Germline V CDR1 and CDR2: DFQATT, SNEGSKA (reference sequence). The CDR3 is 15 amino acids. CDR3 region: CSARDAGIIGNEQFF. For the CDR3, the DNA is TGCAGTGCTAGAGACGCCGGGATCATTGGGAATGAGCAGTTCTTC.

Ten or more counts support this clonotype. The chain recombines TRBV11-2 with TRBJ1-4; the D is unclear. V was pared by 5 bases and J by 10 bases, with 17 bases between. The CDR3 spans 14 residues. CDR1 is SGHAT and CDR2 is FQNNGV in the germline V gene. DNA of the CDR3: TGTGCCAGCAGCCGACAAAATGAGGGATTAAAACTGTTTTTT. Translation: CASSRQNEGLKLFF.

This clonotype has a handful of counts. The chain recombines TRBV7-2 with TRBJ2-7; tentative D call: TRBD2 (6 bases). The V end lost 1 base, the J end lost 4 bases, and 11 bases lay between the germline ends. The CDR3 consists of 14 residues. Germline V gene lookup returns CDR1 SGHTA and CDR2 FQGNSA. CDR3 region: CASSLVGGGYEQYF. CDR3 bases: TGTGCCAGCAGCTTAGTCGGTGGAGGGTACGAGCAGTACTTC. The full variable domain, rest sourced from reference TRBV7-2 and TRBJ2-7, is GAGVSQSPSNKVTEKGKDVELRCDPISGHTALYWYRQSLGQGLEFLIYFQGNSAPDKSGLPSDRFSAERTGGSVSTLTIQRTQQEDSAVYLCASSLVGGGYEQYFGPGTRLTVT.

The chain is built from TRBV7-6 and TRBJ1-1; D remains ambiguous. CDR1 and CDR2 from the germline V gene are SGHVS and FNYEAQ. The CDR3 length is 14 residues. V was trimmed by 2 bases and J by 1 base, leaving 8 bases between them. The DNA for the CDR3 is TGTGCCAGCAGCTTACGGGGTGCGAACACTGAAGCTTTCTTT. Translating gives CASSLRGANTEAFF.

This clonotype was counted many times. V and J are TRBV20-1 and TRBJ2-4; D may correspond to TRBD1 or TRBD2 (6 bases each). V gave up 3 bases and J gave up 3 bases, with 21 bases separating them. Germline-derived CDR1 and CDR2 are DFQATT and SNEGSKA (reference sequence). The CDR3 runs 17 residues. The CDR3 reads CSASALGRGLHKNIQYF. The CDR3 DNA sequence: TGCAGTGCTAGTGCGTTGGGCAGGGGACTCCACAAAAACATTCAGTACTTC.

This clonotype was found many times. J is TRBJ1-1 and V is TRBV29-1; 8 bases match TRBD1. CDR1 is SQVTM, CDR2 ANQGSEA, per germline. This CDR3 region has 13 residues. J gave up 2 bases and V 5 bases, and 4 bases lay outside the gene matches. The DNA of the CDR3 is TGCAGCGTTCAGGACAGGGCTAACACTGAAGCTTTCTTT. It yields the protein CSVQDRANTEAFF.

This clonotype came up a few times. This sequence joins TRBV7-9 and TRBJ2-5; 7 bases agree with TRBD2. The CDR3 runs to 15 residues. With V trimmed by 0 bases and J by 5 bases, 6 bases remained unmatched. Germline V gene data show CDR1 as SEHNR and CDR2 as FQNEAQ (reference sequence). The CDR3 spells CASSLAGLVGETQYF. Here the CDR3 DNA reads TGTGCCAGCAGCTTAGCCGGACTAGTTGGCGAGACCCAGTACTTC.

This clonotype came up many times. V usage is TRBV5-5 and J usage is TRBJ1-1; tentative D call: TRBD1 (5 bases). Germline V CDR1 and CDR2: SGHKS, YYEKEE (reference sequence). This CDR3 is built from 14 residues. V lost 5 bases and J lost 3, with 14 bases in between. Written as DNA, the CDR3 is TGTGCCAGCAGATCGGTTGGAGGGGACACTGAAGCTTTCTTT. Its translation: CASRSVGGDTEAFF.

This clonotype was seen at least ten times. CDR3 in amino acids: CAWSSRGTGGMYEQYF. CDR3 DNA: TGTGCCTGGAGCTCGAGGGGGACAGGGGGAATGTACGAGCAGTACTTC. The chain combines TRBV30 with TRBJ2-7; 11 bases align to TRBD1. V shed 3 bases and J 4 bases; nucleotides not matched to a gene: 11. The CDR3 covers 16 residues. CDR1 GTSNPN and CDR2 SVGIG come from the germline V gene (reference sequence). Full variable domain (remainder filled in from reference TRBV30 and TRBJ2-7): SQTIHQWPATLVQPVGSPLSLECTVEGTSNPNLYWYRQAAGRGLQLLFYSVGIGQISSEVPQNLSASRPQDRQFILSSKKLLLSDSGFYLCAWSSRGTGGMYEQYFGPGTRLTVT.

In this sample, this clonotype turned up many times. This chain uses TRBV11-2 with TRBJ1-1; D not certain. The CDR3 has 14 amino acids. CDR1 and CDR2 (germline): SGHAT, FQNNGV. The ends were cut back, 5 bases at V and 1 base at J, with 11 bases in the middle. CDR3 in amino acids: CASSRNVGNTEAFF. The CDR3 DNA reads TGTGCCAGCAGCCGAAATGTGGGGAACACTGAAGCTTTCTTT.

The chain couples TRBV7-9 to TRBJ1-2; D gene uncertain. The V gene's germline CDR1 is SEHNR and CDR2 FQNEAQ (reference sequence). The CDR3 runs to 13 residues. Trimming cost V 5 bases and J 6 bases, with 13 bases left between them. The CDR3 spells CASSPPRSDGYTF. CDR3 coding DNA: TGTGCCAGCAGCCCCCCCAGGTCGGATGGCTACACCTTC. The variable domain in full, completed from reference TRBV7-9 and TRBJ1-2, reads DTGVSQNPRHKITKRGQNVTFRCDPISEHNRLYWYRQTLGQGPEFLTYFQNEAQLEKSRLLSDRFSAERPKGSFSTLEIQRTEQGDSAMYLCASSPPRSDGYTFGSGTRLTVV.

This clonotype came up many times. The CDR3 reads CSASERPPWEQYF. The CDR3 DNA is TGCAGTGCTAGCGAGCGCCCCCCGTGGGAGCAGTACTTC. This chain links TRBV20-1 with TRBJ2-7; no clear D gene. The CDR3 is 13 residues long. Trimming cost V 3 bases and J 7 bases, with 16 bases left between them. The germline V gene encodes CDR1 DFQATT and CDR2 SNEGSKA (reference sequence).

This clonotype was found a few times. The genes are TRBV7-9 and TRBJ1-2, with 9 positions matching TRBD1. This CDR3 comprises 14 residues. Per germline, CDR1 SEHNR and CDR2 FQNEAQ (reference sequence). Trimming cost V 3 bases and J 8 bases; bases outside gene matches: 7. Here the CDR3 DNA reads TGTGCCAGCAGCTTGGTGGGACAGGGATCCGGCTACACCTTC. Encoded protein: CASSLVGQGSGYTF.

This clonotype was picked up many times. This rearrangement joins TRBV5-1 to TRBJ1-4, with a possible D match to TRBD1 (6 bases). V was clipped by 4 bases and J by 7 bases, with 20 bases between them. The CDR3 sequence is 16 residues long. In germline, CDR1 is SGHRS, CDR2 YFSETQ. The CDR3: CASSRGANGQSEKLFF. DNA for the CDR3: TGCGCCAGCAGCCGGGGGGCAAATGGACAAAGTGAAAAACTGTTTTTT.

The rearrangement uses TRBV10-3 and TRBJ2-3; D possibly corresponds to TRBD1 (5 bases). CDR1 and CDR2 from the germline V gene are ENHRY and SYGVKD. This CDR3 has 16 residues. Trimming left V 3 bases short and J 4 bases short, with 17 bases between. CDR3 coding DNA: TGTGCCATCAGTGATTTTCTACAGGAAAGACCAGATACGCAGTATTTT. It encodes CAISDFLQERPDTQYF.

This chain connects TRBV11-3 to TRBJ1-1; 11 bases are a match to TRBD1. The ends lost 6 bases at V and 7 bases at J; junction bases unmatched: 4. CDR1 and CDR2 (germline): SGHNT, YENEEA. The CDR3 contains 13 residues. The CDR3 loop is CASSGQGAREAFF. The CDR3 region has the DNA TGTGCCAGCAGTGGACAGGGGGCCCGTGAAGCTTTCTTT. The full variable domain, its missing parts supplied by reference TRBV11-3 and TRBJ1-1, is EAGVVQSPRYKIIEKKQPVAFWCNPISGHNTLYWYLQNLGQGPELLIRYENEEAVDDSQLPKDRFSAERLKGVDSTLKIQPAELGDSAVYLCASSGQGAREAFFGQGTRLTVV.

This clonotype was picked up a small number of times. The V call is TRBV7-2, the J call TRBJ2-2; D uncertain. Germline CDR1 reads SGHTA; CDR2 reads FQGNSA. This CDR3 contains 15 residues. V lost 4 bases and J lost 1, with 10 bases in between. For the CDR3, the DNA is TGTGCCAGCAGCTCCCCTAGGAGGAACACCGGGGAGCTGTTTTTT. Translating it yields CASSSPRRNTGELFF.

This clonotype was observed at least ten times. The gene calls are TRBV6-1 and TRBJ1-1; possibly TRBD1 for D (5 bases). This CDR3 comprises 14 residues. Trimming removed 6 bases from V and 4 bases from J, with 15 bases in between. Germline V lookup: CDR1 MNHNS, CDR2 SASEGT. CDR3 DNA: TGTGCCAGCAGGCTCCCGACGGGGGTCACTGAAGCTTTCTTT. Translating it yields CASRLPTGVTEAFF.

Only a few counts were recorded for this clonotype. V usage is TRBV20-1 and J usage is TRBJ2-1, with TRBD2 matching over 7 bases. This CDR3 is built from 13 residues. Per germline, CDR1 DFQATT and CDR2 SNEGSKA (reference sequence). V lost 6 bases and J lost 0; bases outside the gene matches: 2. The CDR3 DNA follows: TGCAGTGCCAGCGGGGCCTCCTACAATGAGCAGTTCTTC. This translates into CSASGASYNEQFF.

This clonotype appeared once. J is TRBJ2-2 and V is TRBV5-1; 7 bases align to TRBD1. Looked up from germline, CDR1 is SGHRS and CDR2 is YFSETQ. V lost 3 bases to trimming and J lost 3 bases; unmatched junction nucleotides: 5. This CDR3 region has 15 residues. The CDR3 protein is CASSSGTEHTGELFF. The CDR3 DNA sequence: TGCGCCAGCAGCTCCGGGACAGAGCACACCGGGGAGCTGTTTTTT.